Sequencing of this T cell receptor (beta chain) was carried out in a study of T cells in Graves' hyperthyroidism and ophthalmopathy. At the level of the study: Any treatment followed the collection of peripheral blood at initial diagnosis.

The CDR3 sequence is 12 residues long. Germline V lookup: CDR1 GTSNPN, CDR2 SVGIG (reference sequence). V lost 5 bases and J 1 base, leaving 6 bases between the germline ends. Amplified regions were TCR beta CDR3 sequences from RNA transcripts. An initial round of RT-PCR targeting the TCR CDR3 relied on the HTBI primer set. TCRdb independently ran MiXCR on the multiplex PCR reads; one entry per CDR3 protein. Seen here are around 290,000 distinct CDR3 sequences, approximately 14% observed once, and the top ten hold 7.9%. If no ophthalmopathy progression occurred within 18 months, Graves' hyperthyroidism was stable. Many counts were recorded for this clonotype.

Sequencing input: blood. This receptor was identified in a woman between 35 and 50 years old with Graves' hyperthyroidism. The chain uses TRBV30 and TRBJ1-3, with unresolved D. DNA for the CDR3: TGTGCCTGGGAAATTTCTGGAAACACCATATATTTT. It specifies CAWEISGNTIYF. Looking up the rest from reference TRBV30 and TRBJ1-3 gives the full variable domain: SQTIHQWPATLVQPVGSPLSLECTVEGTSNPNLYWYRQAAGRGLQLLFYSVGIGQISSEVPQNLSASRPQDRQFILSSKKLLLSDSGFYLCAWEISGNTIYFGEGSWLTVV.